This TCR beta chain comes out of a study of shared clonotypes between healthy human individuals (dated by TCRdb to about 2020). For context, the study as a whole: A couple of women and a few men aged 18 to 49 years were included in the cohort. For each donor, CD4 naive and CD4 memory were each run on three plates, CD8 naive on two plates, and CD8 memory on one plate. To estimate repertoire size and how much clonotypes are shared between individuals, the study performed deep sequencing of blood TCR repertoires from about five healthy adults. To increase sequencing depth and limit assay-specific biases, different laboratories used diverse techniques to prepare libraries and sequence TCR repertoires. Per donor, leukapheresis produced somewhere between about 0.9 and 9.5 billion PBMCs.

Points on this clone: Its antigen specificity is not known. No clone much larger than this one lies a single base away; base qualities are absent.

What the work shows at the level of the full study, not this receptor alone: Because the study included only a small number of donors, the genetic and exposure-history diversity represented was limited. Higher generation probabilities were observed for clonotypes shared by all four sorted-subset donors than for non-shared clonotypes. Larger estimated clonotype richness was generally found for naive subsets than for memory subsets. Only blood was sampled, and tissue TCR repertoires likely differ from those in blood. Pairwise subsampling led to the expectation that sequencing depth would affect the degree of clonotype sharing among donors. About 4.5% of naive CD4, 3% to 4% of naive CD8, approximately 2.2% of memory CD4, and around 0.4% of memory CD8 clonotypes were shared across several donors. Even with the large sequencing depth, rarefaction of the sorted-subset datasets indicated that sequencing was incomplete.

TCR CDR3 regions were amplified from genomic DNA by multiplex PCR using the deep immunoSEQ assay. For each cell subset, the extracted genomic DNA was distributed evenly across all wells of several immunoSEQ 96-well plates, and each plate served as one replicate. For sorted subsets, approximately 190 ng of genomic DNA, equivalent to 30,000 or so T cell genomes, went into each replicate PCR. Purified libraries were quantified with a Qubit 3.0 fluorometer, sized on a Bioanalyzer 2100, and re-quantified with the KAPA Library Quantification kit. Every immunoSEQ 96-well plate was sequenced on a separate single-read 150-cycle Illumina NextSeq 550 flow cell. The authors' analysis ran thus. Because the immunoSEQ output held only junctional sequences and lacked quality scores, the filtering could not match the filtering applied to full-length reads. Sequences were annotated with PyIR, a Python wrapper for IgBLAST v1.9, using IMGT germline references to assign V/J genes and CDR3. Reads were removed for weak V/J assignments (E-value above 1e-6), missing CDR3, stop codons, out-of-frame junctions, or ambiguous translated residues. A V3J clonotype was defined by an identical inferred V gene, J gene, and CDR3 amino acid sequence. Percentage overlap between repertoires was calculated by dividing the number of shared unique clonotypes by the size of the smaller repertoire. Richness of each repertoire was evaluated using RTK rarefaction, the Chao1 estimator, and Recon v2.1 estimates of unobserved clonotypes. Generation probabilities for all TCRbeta clonotypes obtained by the gDNA method from a handful of donors were computed using OLGA. TCRdb's version of the immuneACCESS table is confined to in-frame rearrangements and falls short of the full clone set. An unresolved V gene accounts for under half of the shortfall where checked; the remainder is of unknown origin. For V, J and clone size, that table is used; D and trimming come from the DNA. The sample records roughly 2.4 million clones, approximately 95% of which are singletons. The top ten hold 0.13% of the sample.

The donors were healthy, HIV-negative adults with no recently reported acute infections or vaccinations. Only Caucasian adults living in Nashville, Tennessee, USA were represented among the donors. CD4+ T cells were enriched through magnetic negative selection, after which naive cells were positively selected on CD45RA and the remaining negative fraction served as the memory subset. Blood was collected by leukapheresis, and PBMCs were isolated by Ficoll-Histopaque density gradient centrifugation and then cryopreserved in liquid nitrogen vapor phase. Analytical flow cytometry was used to check the purity and quantity of every magnetically sorted T cell population. Each sorted fraction had its genomic DNA isolated and then quantified by UV absorbance on a Nanodrop 2000c. This sequence originates from a man younger than 35 in good health. Source material: naive CD4+ T cells sorted from blood. The cell subset or site label, read with the paper, signifies: CD45RA+ positively selected.

The DNA is as follows: TGTGCTAGTGGTCCGAGGTGGGGCGAGCAGTACTTC. It translates as CASGPRWGEQYF. This receptor chain uses TRBV12-5 and TRBJ2-7; the D gene cannot be resolved reliably. The CDR3 covers 12 residues, taking in both the cysteine and the phenylalanine. Just CDR3 DNA is preserved here, 36 bases in frame from base 1. The junction carries 11 bases between V and J, which are trimmed by 5 bases and 6 bases respectively. Via the germline V gene, CDR1 is LGHNT and CDR2 FRNRAP.